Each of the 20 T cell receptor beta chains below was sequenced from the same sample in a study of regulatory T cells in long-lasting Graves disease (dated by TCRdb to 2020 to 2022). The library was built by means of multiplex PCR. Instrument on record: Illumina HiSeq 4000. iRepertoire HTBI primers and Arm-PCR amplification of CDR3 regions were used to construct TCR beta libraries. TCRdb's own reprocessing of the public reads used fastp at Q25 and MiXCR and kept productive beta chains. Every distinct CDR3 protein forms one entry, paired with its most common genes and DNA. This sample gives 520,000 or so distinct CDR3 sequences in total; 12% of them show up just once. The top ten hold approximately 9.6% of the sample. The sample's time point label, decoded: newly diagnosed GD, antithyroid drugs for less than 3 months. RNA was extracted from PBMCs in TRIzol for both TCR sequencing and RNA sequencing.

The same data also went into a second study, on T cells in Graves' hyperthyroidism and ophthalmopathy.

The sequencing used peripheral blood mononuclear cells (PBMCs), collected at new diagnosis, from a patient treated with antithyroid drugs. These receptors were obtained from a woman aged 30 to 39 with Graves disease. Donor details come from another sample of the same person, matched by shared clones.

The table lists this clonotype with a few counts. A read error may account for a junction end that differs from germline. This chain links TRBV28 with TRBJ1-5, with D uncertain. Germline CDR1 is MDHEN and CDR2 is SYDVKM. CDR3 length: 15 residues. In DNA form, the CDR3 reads TGTGCCAGCAGTTTATCGGGGTTGAACAATCAGCCCCGGCATTTT. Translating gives CASSLSGLNNQPRHF.

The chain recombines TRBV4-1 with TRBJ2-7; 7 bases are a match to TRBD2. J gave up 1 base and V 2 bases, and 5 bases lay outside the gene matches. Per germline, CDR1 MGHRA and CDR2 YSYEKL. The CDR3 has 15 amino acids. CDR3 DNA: TGCGCCAGCAGCCAACGGCGGGAGCAGTCCTACGAGCAGTACTTC. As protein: CASSQRREQSYEQYF.

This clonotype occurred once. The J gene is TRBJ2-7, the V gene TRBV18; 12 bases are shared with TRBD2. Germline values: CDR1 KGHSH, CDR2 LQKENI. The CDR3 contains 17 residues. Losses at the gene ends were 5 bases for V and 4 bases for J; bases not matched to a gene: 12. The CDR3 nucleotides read TGTGCCAGCTCATTTTACCAGACTAGCGGGAGTGTGTACGAGCAGTACTTC. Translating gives CASSFYQTSGSVYEQYF.

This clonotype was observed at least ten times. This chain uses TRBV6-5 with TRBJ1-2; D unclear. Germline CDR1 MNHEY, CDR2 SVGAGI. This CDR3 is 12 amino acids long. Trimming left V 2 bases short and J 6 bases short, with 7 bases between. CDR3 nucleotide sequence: TGTGCCAGCAGTTACCGGAGTGATGGCTACACCTTC. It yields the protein CASSYRSDGYTF.

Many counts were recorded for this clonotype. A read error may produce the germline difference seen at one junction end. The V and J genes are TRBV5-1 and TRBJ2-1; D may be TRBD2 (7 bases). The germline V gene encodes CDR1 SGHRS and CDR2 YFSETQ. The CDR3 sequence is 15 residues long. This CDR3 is CASSFGGLRSNEQFF. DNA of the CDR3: TGTGCCAGCAGCTTCGGGGGGCTGAGGAGCAATGAGCAGTTCTTC.

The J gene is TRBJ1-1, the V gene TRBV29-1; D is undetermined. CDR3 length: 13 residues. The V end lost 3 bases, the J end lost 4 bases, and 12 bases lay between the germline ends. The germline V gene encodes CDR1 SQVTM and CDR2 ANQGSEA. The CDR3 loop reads CSVEGGRGTEAFF. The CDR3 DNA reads TGCAGCGTTGAGGGTGGACGGGGCACTGAAGCTTTCTTT. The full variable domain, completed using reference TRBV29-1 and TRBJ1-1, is SAVISQKPSRDICQRGTSLTIQCQVDSQVTMMFWYRQQPGQSLTLIATANQGSEATYESGFVIDKFPISRPNLTFSTLTVSNMSPEDSSIYLCSVEGGRGTEAFFGQGTRLTVV.

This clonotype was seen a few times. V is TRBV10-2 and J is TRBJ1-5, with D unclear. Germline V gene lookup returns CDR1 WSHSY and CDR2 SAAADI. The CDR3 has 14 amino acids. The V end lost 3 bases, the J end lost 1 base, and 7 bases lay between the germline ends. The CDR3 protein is CASSDPSSNQPQHF. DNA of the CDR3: TGCGCCAGCAGTGACCCATCAAGCAATCAGCCCCAGCATTTT.

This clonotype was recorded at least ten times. This CDR3 is CASSLMSDSPLHF. DNA for the CDR3: TGTGCCAGCAGCTTAATGTCGGATTCACCCCTCCACTTT. The chain carries TRBV7-3 and TRBJ1-6; D remains unclear. The CDR3 is 13 amino acids. Trimming stripped 1 base from V and 8 bases from J, with 6 bases between. Germline assignment: CDR1 SGHTA and CDR2 FQGTGA.

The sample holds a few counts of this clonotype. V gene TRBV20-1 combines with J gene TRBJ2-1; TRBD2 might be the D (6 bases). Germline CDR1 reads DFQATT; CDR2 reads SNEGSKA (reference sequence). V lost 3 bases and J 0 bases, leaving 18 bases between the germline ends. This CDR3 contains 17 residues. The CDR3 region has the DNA TGCAGTGCTAGGGATGCGGCGGGGCTCAGCTCCTACAATGAGCAGTTCTTC. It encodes CSARDAAGLSSYNEQFF.

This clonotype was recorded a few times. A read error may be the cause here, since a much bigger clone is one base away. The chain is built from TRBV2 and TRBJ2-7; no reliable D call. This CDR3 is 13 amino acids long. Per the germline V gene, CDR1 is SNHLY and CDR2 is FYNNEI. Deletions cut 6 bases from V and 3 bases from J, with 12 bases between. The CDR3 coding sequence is TGTGCCAGCAGCCCCCTGATGGACTACGAGCAGTACTTC. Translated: CASSPLMDYEQYF.

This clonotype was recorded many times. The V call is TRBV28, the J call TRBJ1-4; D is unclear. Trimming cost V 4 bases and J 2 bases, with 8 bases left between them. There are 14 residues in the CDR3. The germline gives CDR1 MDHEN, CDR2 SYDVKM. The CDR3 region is CASSWRGTNEKLFF. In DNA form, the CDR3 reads TGTGCCAGCAGTTGGCGGGGTACTAATGAAAAACTGTTTTTT.

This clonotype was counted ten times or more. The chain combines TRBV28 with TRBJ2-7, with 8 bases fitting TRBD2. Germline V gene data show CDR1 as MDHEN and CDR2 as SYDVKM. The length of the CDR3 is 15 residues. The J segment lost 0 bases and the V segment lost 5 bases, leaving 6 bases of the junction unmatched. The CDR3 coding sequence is TGTGCCAGCAGTCAAACTAGCGGAAACTCCTACGAGCAGTACTTC. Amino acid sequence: CASSQTSGNSYEQYF. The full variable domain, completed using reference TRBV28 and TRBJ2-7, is DVKVTQSSRYLVKRTGEKVFLECVQDMDHENMFWYRQDPGLGLRLIYFSYDVKMKEKGDIPEGYSVSREKKERFSLILESASTNQTSMYLCASSQTSGNSYEQYFGPGTRLTVT.

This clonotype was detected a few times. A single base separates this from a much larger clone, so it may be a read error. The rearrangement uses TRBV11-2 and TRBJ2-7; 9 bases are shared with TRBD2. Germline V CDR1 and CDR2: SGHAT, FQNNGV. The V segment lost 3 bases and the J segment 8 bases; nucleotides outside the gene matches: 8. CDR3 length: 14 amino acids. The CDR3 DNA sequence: TGTGCCAGCAGCTTCGGACTAGCGTCTTACAAGCAGTACTTC. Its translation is CASSFGLASYKQYF.

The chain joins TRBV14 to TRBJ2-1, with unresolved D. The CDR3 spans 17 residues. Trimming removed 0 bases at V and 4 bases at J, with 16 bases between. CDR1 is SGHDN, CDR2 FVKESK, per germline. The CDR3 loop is CASSQDVRTRMYNEQFF. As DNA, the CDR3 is TGTGCCAGCAGCCAAGACGTACGGACCAGGATGTACAATGAGCAGTTCTTC.

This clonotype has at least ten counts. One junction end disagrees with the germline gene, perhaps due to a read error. The CDR3 region is CATSPPLGGGSEQFF. CDR3 bases: TGTGCCACCAGTCCCCCATTGGGAGGCGGTAGTGAGCAGTTCTTC. The V and J genes are TRBV28 and TRBJ2-1; D is perhaps TRBD2 (6 bases). This CDR3 has 15 residues. Per germline, CDR1 MDHEN and CDR2 SYDVKM. The full variable domain, rest sourced from reference TRBV28 and TRBJ2-1, is DVKVTQSSRYLVKRTGEKVFLECVQDMDHENMFWYRQDPGLGLRLIYFSYDVKMKEKGDIPEGYSVSREKKERFSLILESASTNQTSMYLCATSPPLGGGSEQFFGPGTRLTVL.

This CDR3 reads CASSRQGGNEKLFF. CDR3 nucleotides: TGTGCCAGCAGCCGACAGGGGGGGAATGAAAAACTGTTTTTT. The chain recombines TRBV9 with TRBJ1-4; TRBD1 agrees at 9 bases. Germline V CDR1 and CDR2: SGDLS, YYNGEE. CDR3 length: 14 amino acids. V lost 4 bases to trimming and J lost 5 bases; unmatched junction nucleotides: 3.

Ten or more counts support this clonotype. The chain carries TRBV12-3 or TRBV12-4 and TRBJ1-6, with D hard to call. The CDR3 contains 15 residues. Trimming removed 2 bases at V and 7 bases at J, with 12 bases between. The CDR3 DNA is TGTGCCAGCAGTTTACTGAGGTTTGGGAATTCACCCCTCCACTTT. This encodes CASSLLRFGNSPLHF.

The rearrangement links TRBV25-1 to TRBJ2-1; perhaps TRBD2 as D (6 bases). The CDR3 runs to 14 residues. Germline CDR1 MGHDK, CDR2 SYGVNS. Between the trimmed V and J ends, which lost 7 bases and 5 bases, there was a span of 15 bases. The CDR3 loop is CASTLAGPHNEQFF. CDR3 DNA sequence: TGTGCCAGCACTCTGGCGGGACCTCACAATGAGCAGTTCTTC. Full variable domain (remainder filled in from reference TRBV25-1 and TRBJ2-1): EADIYQTPRYLVIGTGKKITLECSQTMGHDKMYWYQQDPGMELHLIHYSYGVNSTEKGDLSSESTVSRIRTEHFPLTLESARPSHTSQYLCASTLAGPHNEQFFGPGTRLTVL.

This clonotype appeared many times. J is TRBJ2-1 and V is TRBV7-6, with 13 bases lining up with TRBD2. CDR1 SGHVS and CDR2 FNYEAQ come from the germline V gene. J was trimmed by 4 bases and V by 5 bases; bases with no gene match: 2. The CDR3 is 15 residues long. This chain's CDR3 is CASSTGLAGYNEQFF. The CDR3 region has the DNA TGTGCCAGCAGCACGGGACTAGCGGGGTACAATGAGCAGTTCTTC.

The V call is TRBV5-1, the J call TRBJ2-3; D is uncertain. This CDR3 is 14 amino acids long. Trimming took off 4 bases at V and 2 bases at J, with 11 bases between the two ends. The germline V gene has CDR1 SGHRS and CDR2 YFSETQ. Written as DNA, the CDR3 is TGCGCCAGCAGCCCCGGTGAACACACAGATACGCAGTATTTT. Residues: CASSPGEHTDTQYF.